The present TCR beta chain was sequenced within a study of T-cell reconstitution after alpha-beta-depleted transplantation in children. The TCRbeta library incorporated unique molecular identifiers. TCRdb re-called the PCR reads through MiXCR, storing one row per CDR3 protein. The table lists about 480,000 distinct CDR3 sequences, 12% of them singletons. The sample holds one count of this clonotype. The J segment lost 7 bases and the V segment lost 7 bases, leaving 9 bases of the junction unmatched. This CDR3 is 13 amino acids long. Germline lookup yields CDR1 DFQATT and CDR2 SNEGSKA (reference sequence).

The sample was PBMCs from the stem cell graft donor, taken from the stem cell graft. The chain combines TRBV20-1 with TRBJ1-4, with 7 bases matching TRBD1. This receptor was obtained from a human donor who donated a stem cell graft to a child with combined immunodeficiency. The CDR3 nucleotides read TGCAGTGTTCCAACAGGGGAAGGTGAAAAACTGTTTTTT. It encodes CSVPTGEGEKLFF.